These 25 T cell receptor beta chains came from one sample sequenced in a study of blood T cell repertoires in COVID-19. TCRdb keeps only in-frame clones here, not all; method: immunoSEQ multiplex PCR. The data hold some 290,000 clones, with about 90% observed a single time. Source material: PBMCs or T cells enriched from blood (not recorded which). All receptors come from a woman in her thirties who had recovered from COVID-19.

The chain has TRBV28 and TRBJ1-2; possibly TRBD1 for D (6 bases). Per germline, CDR1 MDHEN and CDR2 SYDVKM. The CDR3 loop spans 14 amino acids. V dropped 6 bases and J dropped 0 bases, with 11 bases sitting between them. CDR3 coding DNA: TGTGCCAGCAGATACCAGGGGACTAACTATGGCTACACCTTC. As protein: CASRYQGTNYGYTF.

This chain uses TRBV28 with TRBJ1-2; D possibly corresponds to TRBD1 (6 bases). Looked up from germline, CDR1 is MDHEN and CDR2 is SYDVKM. The germline V and J ends were trimmed by 7 bases and 4 bases, with 13 bases remaining between them. CDR3 size: 13 residues. DNA of the CDR3: TGTGCCAGCAAGGGACAAAGGACCTATGGCTACACCTTC. The encoded protein is CASKGQRTYGYTF.

V and J are TRBV6-1 and TRBJ2-1, with a possible D match to TRBD2 (5 bases). This CDR3 comprises 15 residues. From germline, CDR1 is MNHNS and CDR2 SASEGT. Trimming left V 0 bases short and J 5 bases short, with 11 bases between. This chain's CDR3 is CASSEAGAVHNEQFF. The CDR3 nucleotides read TGTGCCAGCAGTGAAGCGGGAGCTGTCCACAATGAGCAGTTCTTC.

The CDR3 DNA sequence: TGTGCCACCAGCAGAGAACCCAGGGGAAACACCATATATTTT. It yields the protein CATSREPRGNTIYF. The chain couples TRBV15 to TRBJ1-3; D gene unclear. V lost 0 bases and J 4 bases, leaving 7 bases between the germline ends. This CDR3 comprises 14 residues. Germline V CDR1 and CDR2: LNHNV, YYDKDF (reference sequence).

The chain is built from TRBV10-3 and TRBJ1-1; D not resolved. V was shortened by 4 bases and J by 6 bases, with 9 bases between the two germline ends. Germline V gene sequence: CDR1 ENHRY, CDR2 SYGVKD. The CDR3 extends over 12 amino acids. The CDR3 DNA sequence: TGTGCCATCAGTGCCCGTAACTCTGAAGCTTTCTTT. Translated, it gives CAISARNSEAFF.

The gene calls are TRBV12-5 and TRBJ2-7; 7 bases agree with TRBD2. V dropped 5 bases and J dropped 8; count of bases not matched to a gene: 6. The germline CDR1 and CDR2 sequences are LGHNT and FRNRAP. The CDR3 sequence is 12 residues long. The CDR3 nucleotides are TGTGCTAGTGGTCCCGGGACTACGAAGCAGTACTTC. This encodes CASGPGTTKQYF.

The chain carries TRBV5-1 and TRBJ1-5, with unresolved D. CDR3 length: 14 residues. V was cut by 0 bases and J by 3 bases, with 7 bases left in between. Germline V CDR1 and CDR2: SGHRS, YFSETQ. This chain's CDR3 is CASSLAGDNQPQHF. As DNA, the CDR3 is TGCGCCAGCAGCTTGGCCGGAGACAATCAGCCCCAGCATTTT.

This clone is a singleton in its sample. The rearrangement links TRBV28 to TRBJ1-5; D might be TRBD1 (6 bases). CDR3 length: 13 residues. V was clipped by 6 bases and J by 4 bases, with 10 bases between them. Per germline, CDR1 MDHEN and CDR2 SYDVKM. The CDR3 nucleotides read TGTGCCAGCAGATGGACAGAAAATCAGCCCCAGCATTTT. It codes for CASRWTENQPQHF.

V gene TRBV29-1 combines with J gene TRBJ2-1; 10 bases align to TRBD2. V lost 7 bases and J lost 6; bases outside the gene matches: 9. The CDR3 consists of 14 residues. CDR1 is SQVTM, CDR2 ANQGSEA, per germline. CDR3 protein: CSAYGLADRNEQFF. In DNA, the CDR3 is TGCAGCGCCTATGGACTAGCGGACCGCAATGAGCAGTTCTTC.

The gene calls are TRBV9 and TRBJ1-6; no definite D call. The CDR3 totals 14 residues. Trimming removed 10 bases at V and 5 bases at J, with 16 bases between. From germline, CDR1 is SGDLS and CDR2 YYNGEE. The CDR3 is CASNTGNDNSPLHF. CDR3 in DNA: TGTGCCTCTAACACGGGTAATGATAATTCACCCCTCCACTTT. The full variable domain, its missing parts supplied by reference TRBV9 and TRBJ1-6, is DSGVTQTPKHLITATGQRVTLRCSPRSGDLSVYWYQQSLDQGLQFLIQYYNGEERAKGNILERFSAQQFPDLHSELNLSSLELGDSALYFCASNTGNDNSPLHFGNGTRLTVT.

The chain uses TRBV19 and TRBJ2-1, with 11 positions matching TRBD2. This CDR3 is built from 15 residues. Germline CDR1 is LNHDA and CDR2 is SQIVND (reference sequence). Losses at the gene ends were 4 bases for V and 3 bases for J; bases not matched to a gene: 2. CDR3: CASSTGLAVYNEQFF. In DNA form, the CDR3 reads TGTGCCAGTAGTACGGGACTAGCGGTCTACAATGAGCAGTTCTTC.

The chain combines TRBV7-2 with TRBJ2-7; weak D call: TRBD2 (5 bases). V lost 1 base, J lost 3 bases, and 10 bases lay in between. The CDR3 has 14 amino acids. Germline CDR1 and CDR2: SGHTA and FQGNSA. The CDR3: CASSLEPRDYEQYF. CDR3 bases: TGTGCCAGCAGCTTAGAACCTCGGGACTACGAGCAGTACTTC.

The V call is TRBV10-3, the J call TRBJ2-2, with 11 bases identical to TRBD2. This CDR3 comprises 16 residues. J was trimmed by 7 bases and V by 3 bases; bases with no gene match: 7. Germline V gene lookup returns CDR1 ENHRY and CDR2 SYGVKD. CDR3 DNA sequence: TGTGCCATCAGTGACCCCACTAGCGGGAGAGGCGGGGAGCTGTTTTTT. Translation: CAISDPTSGRGGELFF.

The rearrangement joins TRBV4-1 to TRBJ1-1, with D perhaps TRBD1 (6 bases). Deletions cut 0 bases from V and 7 bases from J, with 9 bases between. The germline V gene has CDR1 MGHRA and CDR2 YSYEKL. The CDR3 length is 13 residues. The CDR3 protein is CASSQDRGFEAFF. The CDR3 DNA follows: TGCGCCAGCAGCCAAGATAGGGGGTTTGAAGCTTTCTTT.

J is TRBJ2-1 and V is TRBV29-1; TRBD1 is a possible D gene (7 bases). The CDR3 spans 13 residues. CDR1 SQVTM and CDR2 ANQGSEA come from the germline V gene. Trimming left V 1 base short and J 9 bases short, with 13 bases between. DNA for the CDR3: TGCAGCGTTGAAGGAACAGGGGAGGTTGAGCAGTTCTTC. Amino acids: CSVEGTGEVEQFF.

The chain employs TRBV7-9 and TRBJ2-7; D not resolved. The CDR3 consists of 13 residues. CDR1 SEHNR and CDR2 FQNEAQ come from the germline V gene (reference sequence). V was clipped by 4 bases and J by 1 base, with 8 bases between them. Here the CDR3 DNA reads TGTGCCAGCAGCTCATCCCTATCCTACGAGCAGTACTTC. This translates into CASSSSLSYEQYF. The full variable domain, with the rest looked up from reference TRBV7-9 and TRBJ2-7, is DTGVSQNPRHKITKRGQNVTFRCDPISEHNRLYWYRQTLGQGPEFLTYFQNEAQLEKSRLLSDRFSAERPKGSFSTLEIQRTEQGDSAMYLCASSSSLSYEQYFGPGTRLTVT.

V and J are TRBV15 and TRBJ1-2, with D perhaps TRBD1 (6 bases). The CDR3 extends over 16 amino acids. V was cut by 0 bases and J by 4 bases, with 15 bases left in between. The germline V gene encodes CDR1 LNHNV and CDR2 YYDKDF (reference sequence). The DNA for the CDR3 is TGTGCCACCAGCAGAGATCGGGCCAGGGGAGCCTATGGCTACACCTTC. Translated: CATSRDRARGAYGYTF.

The chain has TRBV5-1 and TRBJ2-5, with TRBD1 as a possible D gene (7 bases). Trimming took 7 bases from V and 5 from J, leaving 39 bases between them. Looked up from germline, CDR1 is SGHRS and CDR2 is YFSETQ. This CDR3 is built from 21 residues. The CDR3 sequence is CASANPLTGSSVAVPLETQYF. Here the CDR3 DNA reads TGCGCCAGCGCCAACCCTCTGACAGGGAGTTCGGTAGCGGTTCCGCTTGAGACCCAGTACTTC.

The chain carries TRBV27 and TRBJ2-1, with 7 bases lining up with TRBD1. Germline V gene data show CDR1 as MNHEY and CDR2 as SMNVEV (reference sequence). The ends lost 7 bases at V and 6 bases at J; junction bases unmatched: 6. The CDR3 spans 13 residues. The CDR3 protein is CASTGTVINEQFF. CDR3 nucleotides: TGTGCCAGCACGGGGACAGTAATCAATGAGCAGTTCTTC.

The rearrangement links TRBV20-1 to TRBJ2-3; a weak D match, TRBD1 (6 bases). This CDR3 is 14 amino acids long. Per the germline V gene, CDR1 is DFQATT and CDR2 is SNEGSKA (reference sequence). The V end lost 3 bases, the J end lost 5 bases, and 15 bases lay between the germline ends. The CDR3 reads CSASPPSQGDTQYF. The CDR3 DNA is TGCAGTGCTAGTCCCCCTTCACAGGGAGATACGCAGTATTTT.

The chain is built from TRBV7-2 and TRBJ2-7, with 8 bases that match TRBD2. After removal of 2 bases from V and 1 base from J, the junction contained 1 base not matched to a gene. The CDR3 covers 14 residues. Germline V lookup: CDR1 SGHTA, CDR2 FQGNSA. The CDR3 DNA follows: TGTGCCAGCAGCTTAATAGCGGGGTCCTACGAGCAGTACTTC. Its protein is CASSLIAGSYEQYF.

The chain employs TRBV7-9 and TRBJ2-7; 13 nucleotides line up with TRBD2. The V and J ends lost 10 bases and 7 bases, in that order; junction bases with no gene match: 10. The CDR3 totals 14 residues. In germline, CDR1 is SEHNR, CDR2 FQNEAQ (reference sequence). CDR3 bases: TGTGCCACCTCACTAGCGGGAGGGCCCGGGGAGCAGTACTTC. It is translated as CATSLAGGPGEQYF. The whole variable domain, remainder taken from reference TRBV7-9 and TRBJ2-7, is DTGVSQNPRHKITKRGQNVTFRCDPISEHNRLYWYRQTLGQGPEFLTYFQNEAQLEKSRLLSDRFSAERPKGSFSTLEIQRTEQGDSAMYLCATSLAGGPGEQYFGPGTRLTVT.

CDR3 region: CASSLGPKETQYF. DNA for the CDR3: TGCGCCAGCAGCTTGGGGCCCAAAGAGACCCAGTACTTC. The chain carries TRBV5-1 and TRBJ2-5; D not certain. Deletions cut 0 bases from V and 3 bases from J, with 6 bases between. The CDR3 has 13 amino acids. Germline V lookup: CDR1 SGHRS, CDR2 YFSETQ.

This clone came up once. Here the CDR3 reads CSAMPTGSTDTQYF. The CDR3 bases are TGCAGCGCAATGCCCACGGGTAGCACAGATACGCAGTATTTT. The V call is TRBV29-1, the J call TRBJ2-3; D is uncertain. CDR1 is SQVTM and CDR2 is ANQGSEA in the germline V gene. This CDR3 has 14 residues. V lost 7 bases and J 0 bases, leaving 14 bases between the germline ends.

The V call is TRBV10-3, the J call TRBJ1-6; D unclear. Germline CDR1 and CDR2: ENHRY and SYGVKD. The V gene lost 2 bases and the J gene lost 2 bases, with 7 bases spanning the gap. The CDR3 is 15 amino acids. CDR3 sequence: CAISEEAAYNSPLHF. For the CDR3, the DNA is TGTGCCATCAGTGAGGAGGCAGCCTATAATTCACCCCTCCACTTT.